Listed here are 24 T cell receptor beta chains from one sample, sequenced in a study of blood T cell repertoires in COVID-19. Method: immunoSEQ multiplex PCR; TCRdb's copy keeps in-frame clones and lacks some. The sample records about 87,000 clones, about 83% being singletons. Sequencing was carried out using peripheral blood. Receptor source: a human donor in a cohort sampled during active COVID-19.

This rearrangement joins TRBV28 to TRBJ1-2; D unclear. CDR1 and CDR2 from the germline V gene are MDHEN and SYDVKM. The ends were cut back, 2 bases at V and 3 bases at J, with 10 bases in the middle. The CDR3 extends over 14 amino acids. The CDR3 nucleotides are TGTGCCAGCAGTTTAGGAGGGTTGGACTATGGCTACACCTTC. This gives the protein CASSLGGLDYGYTF.

J is TRBJ1-5 and V is TRBV5-1; D gene ambiguous. Trimming shortened V by 4 bases and J by 1 base, and 9 bases separated the two germline ends. The CDR3 spans 14 residues. The germline V gene encodes CDR1 SGHRS and CDR2 YFSETQ. The DNA of the CDR3 is TGCGCCAGCAGCCCTGGGCAGAGCAATCAGCCCCAGCATTTT. This sequence encodes CASSPGQSNQPQHF.

This sequence joins TRBV9 and TRBJ2-5; the D gene is possibly TRBD2 (6 bases). Deletions cut 5 bases from V and 5 bases from J, with 19 bases between. The CDR3 has 15 residues. Per the germline V gene, CDR1 is SGDLS and CDR2 is YYNGEE. In DNA form, the CDR3 reads TGTGCCAGCAGTCAAGGAGGGGTCATAAGGGAGACCCAGTACTTC. Its protein product is CASSQGGVIRETQYF.

This chain joins TRBV12-3 or TRBV12-4 and TRBJ1-1; possibly TRBD1 for D (5 bases). Trimming took 3 bases from V and 1 from J, leaving 6 bases between them. The CDR3 runs to 13 residues. The CDR3 region is CASSFGGNTEAFF. DNA for the CDR3: TGTGCCAGCAGTTTCGGGGGGAACACTGAAGCTTTCTTT.

The chain employs TRBV9 and TRBJ2-7; 9 nucleotides match TRBD1. Germline-derived CDR1 and CDR2 are SGDLS and YYNGEE. V lost 0 bases to trimming and J lost 5 bases; unmatched junction nucleotides: 3. This CDR3 has 14 residues. CDR3 nucleotides: TGTGCCAGCAGCGTAGCTGGACAGGGGAACGAGCAGTACTTC. Translating it yields CASSVAGQGNEQYF.

This chain connects TRBV6-5 to TRBJ1-2; D perhaps matches TRBD1 (6 bases). Germline V gives CDR1 MNHEY, CDR2 SVGAGI. The V gene lost 6 bases and the J gene lost 6 bases, with 17 bases spanning the gap. This CDR3 has 14 residues. The CDR3 nucleotides are TGTGCCAGCAGCTCCGAACAGGGTTTGGATGGCTACACCTTC. Its translation is CASSSEQGLDGYTF.

The chain has TRBV27 and TRBJ2-2; D is perhaps TRBD1 (5 bases). Trimming stripped 7 bases from V and 3 bases from J, with 6 bases between. The CDR3 sequence is 12 residues long. Germline V gives CDR1 MNHEY, CDR2 SMNVEV (reference sequence). The CDR3 region has the DNA TGTGCCAGCAAGGGGTACACCGGGGAGCTGTTTTTT. Translated: CASKGYTGELFF.

This clone was seen only once. The chain couples TRBV6-5 to TRBJ1-1, with D maybe TRBD1 (6 bases). Germline V lookup: CDR1 MNHEY, CDR2 SVGAGI. The CDR3 runs 12 residues. Trimming left V 6 bases short and J 3 bases short, with 8 bases between. The CDR3 is CASRGGYTEAFF. The CDR3 region has the DNA TGTGCCAGCAGAGGGGGATACACTGAAGCTTTCTTT.

The chain is built from TRBV7-9 and TRBJ2-7; 8 nucleotides align to TRBD1. The V and J ends lost 0 bases and 7 bases, in that order; junction bases with no gene match: 5. Germline V CDR1 and CDR2: SEHNR, FQNEAQ (reference sequence). There are 14 residues in the CDR3. This chain's CDR3 is CASSLAGRGLEQYF. In nucleotides, the CDR3 is TGTGCCAGCAGCTTAGCGGGCAGGGGGCTTGAGCAGTACTTC.

This rearrangement joins TRBV4-1 to TRBJ2-7; tentatively, D is TRBD2 (6 bases). CDR1 and CDR2 (germline): MGHRA, YSYEKL. Deletions cut 4 bases from V and 0 bases from J, with 19 bases between. CDR3 length: 17 amino acids. Here the CDR3 reads CASSPRGSGPSSYEQYF. As DNA, the CDR3 is TGCGCCAGCAGCCCCCGGGGGAGCGGCCCCAGCTCCTACGAGCAGTACTTC.

The J gene is TRBJ2-3, the V gene TRBV9; the match to TRBD2 covers 11 bases. The germline V gene encodes CDR1 SGDLS and CDR2 YYNGEE. The CDR3 spans 18 residues. V was clipped by 0 bases and J by 4 bases; unmatched bases: 10. The CDR3 DNA is TGTGCCAGCAGCGTAGTCGATAGCGGGGGGGGTAGCCCAGATACGCAGTATTTT. Translated: CASSVVDSGGGSPDTQYF.

The rearrangement uses TRBV9 and TRBJ2-6, with 11 bases that match TRBD1. Germline V gene sequence: CDR1 SGDLS, CDR2 YYNGEE. The CDR3 sequence is 18 residues long. V lost 5 bases and J lost 4; bases outside the gene matches: 11. The CDR3 DNA is TGTGCCAGCAGATCGGGACAGGGGGTTTTCCCCGGGGCCAACGTCCTGACTTTC. This codes for CASRSGQGVFPGANVLTF.

This sequence joins TRBV6-5 and TRBJ1-4; 7 bases are shared with TRBD1. Trimming took 6 bases from V and 1 from J; bases not matched to a gene: 5. The V gene's germline CDR1 is MNHEY and CDR2 SVGAGI. The CDR3 consists of 15 residues. CDR3 bases: TGTGCCAGCAGACACACAGGGGAAACTAATGAAAAACTGTTTTTT. Protein sequence: CASRHTGETNEKLFF.

The chain carries TRBV14 and TRBJ2-5; D is undetermined. V lost 1 base and J 5 bases, leaving 11 bases between the germline ends. This CDR3 region has 14 residues. Germline V gene lookup returns CDR1 SGHDN and CDR2 FVKESK. In DNA, the CDR3 is TGTGCCAGCAGCCAAGTTAGCAGATGGGAGACCCAGTACTTC. This codes for CASSQVSRWETQYF.

The table lists this clone with many counts. This rearrangement joins TRBV19 to TRBJ1-1; no clear D gene. The V end was cut by 10 bases, the J end by 1 base, with 16 bases between. CDR1 LNHDA and CDR2 SQIVND come from the germline V gene (reference sequence). The CDR3 is made up of 14 amino acids. CDR3 region: CATLKRDPNTEAFF. In DNA, the CDR3 is TGTGCCACCCTAAAGCGGGATCCGAACACTGAAGCTTTCTTT. Using reference TRBV19 and TRBJ1-1 for the parts outside the CDR3, the full variable domain is DGGITQSPKYLFRKEGQNVTLSCEQNLNHDAMYWYRQDPGQGLRLIYYSQIVNDFQKGDIAEGYSVSREKKESFPLTVTSAQKNPTAFYLCATLKRDPNTEAFFGQGTRLTVV.

This clone appeared a few times. The V gene is TRBV6-5, the J gene TRBJ2-1; D not resolved. CDR1 is MNHEY, CDR2 SVGAGI, per germline. CDR3 length: 13 residues. Trimming took off 2 bases at V and 4 bases at J, with 6 bases between the two ends. CDR3 sequence: CASSYTGYNEQFF. In DNA, the CDR3 is TGTGCCAGCAGTTACACCGGGTACAATGAGCAGTTCTTC.

This clone was picked up a small number of times. This chain connects TRBV25-1 to TRBJ2-7; 10 bases are shared with TRBD1. This CDR3 is built from 15 residues. Germline V gene lookup returns CDR1 MGHDK and CDR2 SYGVNS. With V trimmed by 4 bases and J by 4 bases, 7 bases remained unmatched. The CDR3 DNA reads as TGTGCCAGCAGTGCCCCAGACAGGGGGCTGTACGAGCAGTACTTC. It yields the protein CASSAPDRGLYEQYF.

The rearrangement links TRBV4-3 to TRBJ2-4; TRBD1 is a possible D gene (6 bases). Germline-derived CDR1 and CDR2 are LGHNA and YSLEER. The CDR3 is made up of 15 amino acids. V lost 1 base and J lost 5, with 12 bases in between. CDR3 in amino acids: CASSQADRQENIQYF. As DNA, the CDR3 is TGCGCCAGCAGCCAAGCGGATCGACAGGAAAACATTCAGTACTTC.

This chain joins TRBV28 and TRBJ1-5; tentative D call: TRBD1 (6 bases). This CDR3 region has 15 residues. Germline lookup yields CDR1 MDHEN and CDR2 SYDVKM. V shed 6 bases and J shed 6 bases, with 18 bases lying between them. The CDR3 DNA reads as TGTGCCAGCAGCAATACGTTTCAGGGGAGTCAGCCCCAGCATTTT. The encoded protein is CASSNTFQGSQPQHF.

The chain carries TRBV28 and TRBJ2-7; D might be TRBD2 (7 bases). CDR3 length: 14 amino acids. Germline CDR1 MDHEN, CDR2 SYDVKM. Trimming took off 5 bases at V and 2 bases at J, with 13 bases between the two ends. The CDR3 DNA reads TGTGCCAGCAGTATAGGGGGGGCAACCTACGAGCAGTACTTC. This gives the protein CASSIGGATYEQYF.

This rearrangement joins TRBV19 to TRBJ1-2; D remains ambiguous. The CDR3 totals 13 residues. The V end lost 3 bases, the J end lost 1 base, and 6 bases lay between the germline ends. CDR1 is LNHDA and CDR2 is SQIVND in the germline V gene (reference sequence). Here the CDR3 reads CASSMGSNYGYTF. In DNA, the CDR3 is TGTGCCAGTAGTATGGGGAGTAACTATGGCTACACCTTC.

This clone showed up just once. At one boundary the junction diverges from the germline segment, which might be a read error. J is TRBJ2-1 and V is TRBV28, with 9 nucleotides matching TRBD2. The V gene's germline CDR1 is MDHEN and CDR2 SYDVKM. The length of the CDR3 is 12 residues. CDR3 residues: CASRAGGSGELF. CDR3 sequence (DNA): TGTGCCAGCAGAGCGGGAGGCTCAGGGGAGCTCTTC.

This clone was observed a single time. V usage is TRBV7-9 and J usage is TRBJ1-4; D not certain. V gave up 5 bases and J gave up 4 bases, with 14 bases separating them. The germline CDR1 and CDR2 sequences are SEHNR and FQNEAQ (reference sequence). The length of the CDR3 is 15 residues. This CDR3 is CASSLEASFNEKLFF. The CDR3 DNA follows: TGTGCCAGCAGCCTCGAGGCAAGTTTTAATGAAAAACTGTTTTTT.

The genes are TRBV7-2 and TRBJ2-1, with TRBD2 identical over 14 bases. Germline V gene lookup returns CDR1 SGHTA and CDR2 FQGNSA. The CDR3 runs to 19 residues. The junction had 10 bases not matched to a gene; V was cut back by 6 bases and J by 0 bases. The CDR3 loop is CASRSGTSGGPSSYNEQFF. The DNA for the CDR3 is TGTGCCAGCAGATCCGGGACTAGCGGGGGCCCGAGCTCCTACAATGAGCAGTTCTTC.